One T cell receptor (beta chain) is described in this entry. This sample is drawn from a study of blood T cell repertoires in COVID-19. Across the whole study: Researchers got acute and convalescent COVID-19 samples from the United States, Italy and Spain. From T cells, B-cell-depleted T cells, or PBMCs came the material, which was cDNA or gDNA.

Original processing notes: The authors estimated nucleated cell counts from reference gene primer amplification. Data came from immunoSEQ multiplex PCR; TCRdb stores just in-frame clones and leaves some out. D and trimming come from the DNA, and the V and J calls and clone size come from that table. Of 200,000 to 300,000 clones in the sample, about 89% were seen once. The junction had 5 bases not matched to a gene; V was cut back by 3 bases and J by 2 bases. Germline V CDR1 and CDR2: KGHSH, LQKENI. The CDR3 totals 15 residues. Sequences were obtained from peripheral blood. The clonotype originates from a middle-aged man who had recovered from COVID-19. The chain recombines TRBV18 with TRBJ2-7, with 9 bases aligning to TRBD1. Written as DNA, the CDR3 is TGTGCCAGCTCACCGATACGACAGGGGGCCTACGAGCAGTACTTC. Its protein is CASSPIRQGAYEQYF.